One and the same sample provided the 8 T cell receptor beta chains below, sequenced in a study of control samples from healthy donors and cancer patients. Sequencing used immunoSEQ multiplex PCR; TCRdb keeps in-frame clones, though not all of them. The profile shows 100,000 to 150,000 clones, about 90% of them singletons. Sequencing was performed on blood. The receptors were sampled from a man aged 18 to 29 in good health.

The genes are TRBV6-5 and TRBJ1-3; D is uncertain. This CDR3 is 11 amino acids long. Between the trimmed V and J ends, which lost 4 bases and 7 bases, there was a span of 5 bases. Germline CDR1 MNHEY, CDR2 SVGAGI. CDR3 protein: CASSSRNTIYF. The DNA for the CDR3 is TGTGCCAGCAGTTCCAGGAACACCATATATTTT.

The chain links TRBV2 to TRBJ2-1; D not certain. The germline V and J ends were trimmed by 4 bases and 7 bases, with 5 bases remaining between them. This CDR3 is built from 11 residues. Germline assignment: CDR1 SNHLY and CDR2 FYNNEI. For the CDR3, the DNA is TGTGCCAGCAGTGGACGGAATGAGCAGTTCTTC. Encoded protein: CASSGRNEQFF.

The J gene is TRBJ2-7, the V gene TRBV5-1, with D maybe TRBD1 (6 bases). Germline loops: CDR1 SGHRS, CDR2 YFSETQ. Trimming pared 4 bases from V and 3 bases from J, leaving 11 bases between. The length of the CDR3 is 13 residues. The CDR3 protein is CASSISGDYEQYF. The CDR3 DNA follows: TGCGCCAGCAGCATCTCAGGGGACTACGAGCAGTACTTC.

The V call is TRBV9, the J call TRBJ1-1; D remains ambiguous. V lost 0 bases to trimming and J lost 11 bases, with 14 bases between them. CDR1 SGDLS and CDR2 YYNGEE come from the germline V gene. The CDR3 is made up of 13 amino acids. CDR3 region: CASSVGNSPPAFF. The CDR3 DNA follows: TGTGCCAGCAGCGTAGGGAACTCTCCCCCGGCTTTCTTT.

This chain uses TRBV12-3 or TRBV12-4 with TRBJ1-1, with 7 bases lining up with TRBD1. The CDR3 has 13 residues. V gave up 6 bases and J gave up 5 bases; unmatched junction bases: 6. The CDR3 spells CASSRLTGTEAFF. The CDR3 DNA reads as TGTGCCAGCAGCCGCCTGACAGGGACTGAAGCTTTCTTT.

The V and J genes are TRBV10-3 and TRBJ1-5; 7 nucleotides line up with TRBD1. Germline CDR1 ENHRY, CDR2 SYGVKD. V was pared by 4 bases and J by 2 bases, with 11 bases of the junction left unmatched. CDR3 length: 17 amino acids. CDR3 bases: TGTGCCATCAGTGGTTCTGAGGGGGCGCCGGGCAATCAGCCCCAGCATTTT. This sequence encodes CAISGSEGAPGNQPQHF.

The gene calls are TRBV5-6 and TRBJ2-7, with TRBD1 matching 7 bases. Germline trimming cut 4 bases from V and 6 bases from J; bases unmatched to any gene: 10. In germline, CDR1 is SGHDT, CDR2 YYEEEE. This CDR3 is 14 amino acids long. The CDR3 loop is CASSRDSSTGEQYF. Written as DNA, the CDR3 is TGTGCCAGCAGCCGGGACAGTTCAACGGGCGAGCAGTACTTC.

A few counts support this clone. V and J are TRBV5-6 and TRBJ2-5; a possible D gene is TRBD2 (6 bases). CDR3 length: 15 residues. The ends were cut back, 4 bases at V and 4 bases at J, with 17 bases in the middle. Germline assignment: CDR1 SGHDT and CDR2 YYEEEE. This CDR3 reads CASSPGDSQGETQYF. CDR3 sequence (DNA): TGTGCCAGCAGCCCGGGGGACTCCCAGGGAGAGACCCAGTACTTC.